This record concerns one T cell receptor (beta chain) sequence. Its antigen is not identified. Each fraction contributed one roughly 500,000-cell aliquot for sequencing. This sample was taken from a study of coeliac disease. General observations from the study: Lamina propria and intraepithelial cell fractions may contain each other's cells.

Repertoires were generated with immunoSEQ multiplex PCR, while TCRdb's copy carries only in-frame clones and drops some. Here the sample spans roughly 1,500 clones, roughly 67% being singletons. The receptor was derived from a woman aged 45-65 years with celiac disease on a gluten-free diet. The sequenced material came from intraepithelial lymphocytes from the gut.

This CDR3 is CASRPTGYYGYTF. CDR3 coding DNA: TGTGCCAGCAGGCCCACAGGATACTATGGCTACACCTTC. V and J are TRBV28 and TRBJ1-2; TRBD1 might be the D (5 bases). The CDR3 contains 13 residues. V was cut by 6 bases and J by 3 bases, with 11 bases left in between. Per the germline V gene, CDR1 is MDHEN and CDR2 is SYDVKM.